The clone carrying this TCR beta chain appeared a single time. It was during active infection that Seattle patients were enrolled and then longitudinally followed. Under the authors' procedure: By means of reference gene primer amplification, nucleated cell counts were estimated. Only in-frame clones appear in the TCRdb table, and some are missing; sequencing was by immunoSEQ multiplex PCR. V and J calls and clone size are given by that table; D and trimming were obtained from the DNA. Of approximately 40,000 clones in the sample, 85% to 90% are singletons; the top ten hold nearly 4%. This sample stems from a study of blood T cell repertoires in COVID-19. Background on the study: The United States, Italy and Spain provided the acute and convalescent COVID-19 samples.

Trimming left V 3 bases short and J 0 bases short, with 7 bases between. The CDR3 is made up of 14 amino acids. Looked up from germline, CDR1 is SGHTA and CDR2 is FQGNSA. Source material: peripheral blood. The TCR originated in a man aged 35 to 55 with COVID-19, enrolled during active disease. J is TRBJ2-3 and V is TRBV7-2, with no clear D. CDR3 sequence (DNA): TGTGCCAGCAGCTTCGAGACTAGCACAGATACGCAGTATTTT. Encoded protein: CASSFETSTDTQYF. Full variable domain (missing parts from reference TRBV7-2 and TRBJ2-3): GAGVSQSPSNKVTEKGKDVELRCDPISGHTALYWYRQSLGQGLEFLIYFQGNSAPDKSGLPSDRFSAERTGGSVSTLTIQRTQQEDSAVYLCASSFETSTDTQYFGPGTRLTVL.